This T cell receptor beta chain comes out of a study of cytomegalovirus exposure and HLA in healthy donors. Findings of the study overall: Most TCR sequences proved rare, with some public TCRs found in many donors. TCR beta chains numbering under 200 were designated cytomegalovirus-associated.

V was clipped by 4 bases and J by 2 bases, with 16 bases between them. The CDR3 extends over 16 amino acids. Per germline, CDR1 SGHRS and CDR2 YFSETQ. Of note for this clone: Its antigen is not known.

PCR used 60 Vbeta primers and 13 Jbeta primers. Sequencing was performed with immunoSEQ multiplex PCR; in TCRdb, only in-frame clones are kept and a portion is missing. The sample contains roughly 200,000 clones, roughly 72% of which appear only once. The donors (healthy individuals) were bone marrow donors. The sample comprised PBMCs. This clonotype was obtained from a man aged 25 to 40 in good health and CMV-seronegative. The chain couples TRBV5-1 to TRBJ2-1; TRBD2 is a possible D gene (5 bases). The CDR3 region is CASSGSPGWAYNEQFF. The CDR3 bases are TGCGCCAGCAGCGGGAGTCCGGGGTGGGCCTACAATGAGCAGTTCTTC.